These 13 T cell receptor beta chains were sequenced from one sample in a study of blood T cells in healthy people across ages. Sample-barcoded 5' priming and a J-beta primer mix drove a second PCR of roughly 7 to 11 cycles. One entry per CDR3 protein results from TCRdb running MiXCR on the 5' RACE reads. The sample holds about 770,000 distinct CDR3 sequences, around 43% seen once. The sequencing input was blood. These receptors were taken from a man between 60 and 75 years old in good health.

The rearrangement links TRBV7-2 to TRBJ2-6; D is unclear. Germline loops: CDR1 SGHTA, CDR2 FQGNSA. V lost 5 bases, J lost 4 bases, and 9 bases lay in between. This CDR3 contains 14 residues. CDR3 in DNA: TGTGCCAGCAGCCCTACCCGGGGGGCCAACGTCCTGACTTTC. Amino acid sequence: CASSPTRGANVLTF.

The chain recombines TRBV4-2 with TRBJ2-1; perhaps TRBD2 as D (7 bases). Germline V gene data show CDR1 as LGHNA and CDR2 as YNFKEQ. V was shortened by 0 bases and J by 5 bases, with 11 bases between the two germline ends. The CDR3 consists of 15 residues. CDR3 sequence (DNA): TGTGCCAGCAGCCAAGAGGGGGGGGCGGACAATGAGCAGTTCTTC. Translation: CASSQEGGADNEQFF.

The chain has TRBV12-3 or TRBV12-4 and TRBJ1-4; 7 bases align to TRBD1. V was clipped by 4 bases and J by 3 bases; unmatched bases: 5. CDR3 length: 15 amino acids. This CDR3 is CASSSGQGANEKLFF. The CDR3 coding sequence is TGTGCCAGCAGTTCGGGGCAGGGGGCTAATGAAAAACTGTTTTTT.

In this sample, this clonotype turned up a few times. The chain couples TRBV7-8 to TRBJ1-5; D remains ambiguous. From germline, CDR1 is SGHVS and CDR2 FQNEAQ. Trimming left V 5 bases short and J 0 bases short, with 11 bases between. This CDR3 contains 15 residues. The CDR3 spells CASSSEGYSNQPQHF. CDR3 nucleotide sequence: TGTGCCAGCAGCAGTGAGGGCTATAGCAATCAGCCCCAGCATTTT. The variable domain in full, with the rest retrieved from reference TRBV7-8 and TRBJ1-5, is GAGVSQSPRYKVAKRGQDVALRCDPISGHVSLFWYQQALGQGPEFLTYFQNEAQLDKSGLPSDRFFAERPEGSVSTLKIQRTQQEDSAVYLCASSSEGYSNQPQHFGDGTRLSIL.

Notes on this clonotype: Compared with germline, one end of the junction differs, possibly owing to a read error. J is TRBJ2-7 and V is TRBV15, with 7 bases lining up with TRBD1. This CDR3 contains 13 residues. CDR1 and CDR2 (germline): LNHNV, YYDKDF (reference sequence). The CDR3 spells CATGRRQGYEQYF. The DNA of the CDR3 is TGTGCCACCGGCAGAAGACAGGGCTACGAGCAGTACTTC.

This clonotype was detected a few times. This chain connects TRBV4-1 to TRBJ2-5, with TRBD2 identical over 9 bases. Germline trimming cut 3 bases from V and 5 bases from J; bases unmatched to any gene: 7. This CDR3 has 15 residues. Germline loops: CDR1 MGHRA, CDR2 YSYEKL. CDR3: CASSQTGTSFETQYF. The CDR3 coding sequence is TGCGCCAGCAGCCAGACCGGGACTAGCTTTGAGACCCAGTACTTC.

The chain has TRBV20-1 and TRBJ2-3; 8 bases match TRBD2. CDR3 length: 15 amino acids. V shed 1 base and J 1 base; nucleotides not matched to a gene: 4. Germline CDR1 DFQATT, CDR2 SNEGSKA (reference sequence). The DNA for the CDR3 is TGCAGTGCTAGAGCCGAGCGGGGGCGCACAGATACGCAGTATTTT. Protein product: CSARAERGRTDTQYF.

The chain uses TRBV10-2 and TRBJ2-3; tentative D call: TRBD2 (5 bases). With 6 bases removed from V and 2 bases from J, the gap between germline ends came to 12 bases. The germline CDR1 and CDR2 sequences are WSHSY and SAAADI. The CDR3 runs to 14 residues. In DNA, the CDR3 is TGCGCCAGCAGGGACTCCCGATCCACAGATACGCAGTATTTT. It encodes CASRDSRSTDTQYF.

The gene calls are TRBV12-3 or TRBV12-4 and TRBJ2-1; 13 positions agree with TRBD2. This CDR3 is 16 amino acids long. V dropped 1 base and J dropped 6; count of bases not matched to a gene: 3. The CDR3 DNA reads as TGTGCCAGCAGTTTAGAAAGACTAGCGGGGGGCAATGAGCAGTTCTTC. Encoded protein: CASSLERLAGGNEQFF.

This clonotype was seen a handful of times. The J gene is TRBJ1-4, the V gene TRBV20-1; D call uncertain. This CDR3 is 15 amino acids long. V shed 5 bases and J shed 3 bases, with 16 bases lying between them. Germline CDR1 and CDR2: DFQATT and SNEGSKA (reference sequence). CDR3 loop: CSAQPLGMPNEKLFF. The DNA for the CDR3 is TGCAGTGCTCAACCTTTAGGGATGCCTAATGAAAAACTGTTTTTT.

The sample holds a few counts of this clonotype. The rearrangement uses TRBV13 and TRBJ1-2; D is possibly TRBD1 (6 bases). The CDR3 has 14 amino acids. Trimming pared 5 bases from V and 6 bases from J, leaving 16 bases between. Germline CDR1 and CDR2: PRHDT and FYEKMQ (reference sequence). CDR3 nucleotides: TGTGCCAGCAGCCAACTCACAGGGCGTCATGGCTACACCTTC. Protein product: CASSQLTGRHGYTF.

The J gene is TRBJ2-2, the V gene TRBV11-2; D possibly uses TRBD1 or TRBD2 (5 bases each). This CDR3 has 16 amino acids. Trimming shortened V by 3 bases and J by 5 bases, and 16 bases separated the two germline ends. The germline gives CDR1 SGHAT, CDR2 FQNNGV. CDR3 DNA: TGTGCCAGCAGCTTGCGAGGGACCAGGGAGACCGGGGAGCTGTTTTTT. It encodes CASSLRGTRETGELFF.

V is TRBV7-8 and J is TRBJ2-7, with 10 bases that match TRBD2. With 4 bases clipped from V and 2 bases from J, the junction kept 11 bases outside the gene matches. CDR1 SGHVS and CDR2 FQNEAQ come from the germline V gene. This CDR3 has 17 residues. CDR3 bases: TGTGCCAGCAGCTCGGAGCGTCTAGCGGGAGACCCCTACGAGCAGTACTTC. It specifies CASSSERLAGDPYEQYF. The full variable domain, completed using reference TRBV7-8 and TRBJ2-7, is GAGVSQSPRYKVAKRGQDVALRCDPISGHVSLFWYQQALGQGPEFLTYFQNEAQLDKSGLPSDRFFAERPEGSVSTLKIQRTQQEDSAVYLCASSSERLAGDPYEQYFGPGTRLTVT.